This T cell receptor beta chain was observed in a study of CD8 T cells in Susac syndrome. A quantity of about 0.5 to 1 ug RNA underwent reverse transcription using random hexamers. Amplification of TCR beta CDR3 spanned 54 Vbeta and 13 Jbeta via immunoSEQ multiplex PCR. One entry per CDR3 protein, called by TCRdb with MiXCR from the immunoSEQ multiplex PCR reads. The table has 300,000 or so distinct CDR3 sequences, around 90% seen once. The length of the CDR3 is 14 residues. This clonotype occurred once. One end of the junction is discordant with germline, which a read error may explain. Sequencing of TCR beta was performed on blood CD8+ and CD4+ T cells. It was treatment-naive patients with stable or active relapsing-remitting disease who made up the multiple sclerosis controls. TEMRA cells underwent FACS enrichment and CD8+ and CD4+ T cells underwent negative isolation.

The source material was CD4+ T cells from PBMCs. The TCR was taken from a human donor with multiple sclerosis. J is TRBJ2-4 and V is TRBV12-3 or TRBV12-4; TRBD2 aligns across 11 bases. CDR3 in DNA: TGTGCCAGCAGATTAGCGGGAGGGGTTAACATTCAGTACTTC. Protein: CASRLAGGVNIQYF.